The 26 T cell receptor beta chains reported below all come from one sample, sequenced in a study of multiple sclerosis patients with progressive multifocal leukoencephalopathy. Sequencing was performed with immunoSEQ multiplex PCR; in TCRdb, only in-frame clones are kept and a portion is missing. The table records tens of thousands of clones, around 92% of them present only once. Documented time point: 6 months of natalizumab therapy. The starting material was PBMCs, obtained from a patient treated with natalizumab. These receptors were collected from a human donor with multiple sclerosis.

The chain uses TRBV7-8 and TRBJ1-1, with D possibly being TRBD1 (5 bases). V lost 2 bases and J lost 6, with 7 bases in between. The CDR3 length is 12 residues. Germline values: CDR1 SGHVS, CDR2 FQNEAQ. This CDR3 reads CASSLFRAEAFF. The CDR3 nucleotides are TGTGCCAGCAGCTTATTCAGGGCTGAAGCTTTCTTT.

With regard to this clone: An end of the junction does not agree with germline; a read error may underlie this. This chain uses TRBV6-5 with TRBJ2-7; the D call may be TRBD1 or TRBD2 (5 bases each). Germline V gene sequence: CDR1 MNHEY, CDR2 SVGAGI. This CDR3 comprises 12 residues. CDR3 DNA sequence: TGTGCCAGCAGTGAAGCGCGTCGGGACGGGAACTTC. Translation gives CASSEARRDGNF.

Only a few counts were recorded for this clone. The CDR3: CATSRDGRASTDTQYF. In DNA form, the CDR3 reads TGTGCCACCAGCAGAGATGGTAGGGCTAGCACAGATACGCAGTATTTT. V usage is TRBV15 and J usage is TRBJ2-3; unclear D gene. The germline CDR1 and CDR2 sequences are LNHNV and YYDKDF (reference sequence). CDR3 size: 16 residues. Trimming pared 0 bases from V and 0 bases from J, leaving 10 bases between.

The V call is TRBV11-3, the J call TRBJ2-7; TRBD1 is a possible D gene (6 bases). V lost 5 bases and J lost 4, with 18 bases in between. The germline CDR1 and CDR2 sequences are SGHNT and YENEEA. The CDR3 sequence is 15 residues long. The CDR3 spells CASSRTTGPSYEQYF. CDR3 DNA: TGTGCCAGCAGCCGAACGACAGGACCCTCTTACGAGCAGTACTTC.

CDR3 in amino acids: CAWSEGAHYGYTF. CDR3 sequence (DNA): TGTGCCTGGAGTGAAGGGGCACACTATGGCTACACCTTC. The chain links TRBV30 to TRBJ1-2, with D perhaps TRBD1 (5 bases). In germline, CDR1 is GTSNPN, CDR2 SVGIG (reference sequence). The ends were cut back, 1 base at V and 3 bases at J, with 9 bases in the middle. CDR3 length: 13 amino acids.

V is TRBV18 and J is TRBJ2-2; perhaps TRBD1 as D (6 bases). The CDR3 sequence is 15 residues long. Looked up from germline, CDR1 is KGHSH and CDR2 is LQKENI. V gave up 4 bases and J gave up 8 bases, with 17 bases separating them. CDR3 bases: TGTGCCAGCTCACGGTTTTCACAGGGACAAGGGGAGCTGTTTTTT. This translates into CASSRFSQGQGELFF.

Only a few counts were recorded for this clone. This rearrangement joins TRBV6-6 to TRBJ1-3; 8 bases align to TRBD1. V shed 5 bases, J shed 7 bases, and the junction held 7 bases outside the gene matches. CDR3 length equals 14 residues. Germline CDR1 is MNHNY and CDR2 is SVGAGI (reference sequence). CDR3 sequence reads: CASSETGVENTIYF. CDR3 nucleotides: TGTGCCAGCAGTGAGACAGGGGTCGAGAACACCATATATTTT.

The CDR3 DNA reads as TGTGCCAGCAGTGAATATCTAGCGGGCACAGATACGCAGTATTTT. Protein: CASSEYLAGTDTQYF. The rearrangement uses TRBV6-1 and TRBJ2-3, with 7 bases aligning to TRBD2. Germline trimming cut 2 bases from V and 1 base from J; bases unmatched to any gene: 3. This CDR3 has 15 residues. Germline values: CDR1 MNHNS, CDR2 SASEGT.

This rearrangement joins TRBV19 to TRBJ1-5; TRBD1 aligns across 7 bases. The V gene end was trimmed by 7 bases and the J gene end by 3 bases; junction bases not matched to a gene: 3. Germline V CDR1 and CDR2: LNHDA, SQIVND (reference sequence). This CDR3 has 13 amino acids. The CDR3 nucleotides are TGTGCCAGTAACGAGGGGGCCAATCAGCCCCAGCATTTT. Translated, it gives CASNEGANQPQHF.

The V and J genes are TRBV29-1 and TRBJ2-4; possible D gene TRBD2, 6 bases. V shed 8 bases and J shed 9 bases, with 29 bases lying between them. Germline V gene lookup returns CDR1 SQVTM and CDR2 ANQGSEA. The CDR3 has 16 residues. In nucleotides, the CDR3 is TGCAGCCACCTCCCTACAGCCGGGAGTCCTCGTTGCATTCAGTACTTC. Residues: CSHLPTAGSPRCIQYF.

The gene calls are TRBV28 and TRBJ1-1; D possibly corresponds to TRBD1 (6 bases). The CDR3 covers 15 residues. Trimming took off 6 bases at V and 2 bases at J, with 16 bases between the two ends. The germline gives CDR1 MDHEN, CDR2 SYDVKM. CDR3 residues: CASRIKGTLNTEAFF. Written as DNA, the CDR3 is TGTGCCAGCAGGATAAAAGGGACACTAAACACTGAAGCTTTCTTT.

This clone was found a few times. The chain employs TRBV4-3 and TRBJ2-7; D assignment may be TRBD1 or TRBD2 (6 bases each). CDR1 is LGHNA, CDR2 YSLEER, per germline. V dropped 4 bases and J dropped 4 bases, with 14 bases sitting between them. The CDR3 is 14 amino acids. CDR3 amino acids: CASSPAKGGYEQYF. In nucleotides, the CDR3 is TGCGCCAGCAGCCCGGCCAAGGGGGGATACGAGCAGTACTTC.

This clone has a handful of counts. The rearrangement links TRBV4-3 to TRBJ1-3; maybe TRBD1 (5 bases). The CDR3 is 16 amino acids. Trimming stripped 1 base from V and 4 bases from J, with 14 bases between. Germline lookup yields CDR1 LGHNA and CDR2 YSLEER. The CDR3 DNA sequence: TGCGCCAGCAGCCAAGGTGCGGGCAGGGTAGGAAACACCATATATTTT. Translation: CASSQGAGRVGNTIYF.

V usage is TRBV6-1 and J usage is TRBJ1-3; possible D gene TRBD1, 5 bases. CDR3 size: 15 residues. Looked up from germline, CDR1 is MNHNS and CDR2 is SASEGT. The ends were cut back, 6 bases at V and 0 bases at J, with 12 bases in the middle. The CDR3 nucleotides are TGTGCCAGCAGAGTGACAGTCGTCTCTGGAAACACCATATATTTT. Protein sequence: CASRVTVVSGNTIYF.

This chain joins TRBV6-5 and TRBJ1-1; 9 nucleotides agree with TRBD1. The CDR3 sequence is 14 residues long. Losses at the gene ends were 6 bases for V and 6 bases for J; bases not matched to a gene: 8. Germline CDR1 and CDR2: MNHEY and SVGAGI. CDR3 sequence reads: CASRTDRGRAEAFF. CDR3 nucleotides: TGTGCCAGCAGGACGGACAGGGGAAGAGCTGAAGCTTTCTTT.

The rearrangement links TRBV10-3 to TRBJ1-2; D may be TRBD1 (5 bases). The CDR3 has 13 residues. Germline V gene data show CDR1 as ENHRY and CDR2 as SYGVKD. V lost 5 bases to trimming and J lost 3 bases, with 10 bases between them. CDR3 DNA: TGTGCCATCAGTTGGGGAGGGGACTATGGCTACACCTTC. Its protein is CAISWGGDYGYTF.

The V gene is TRBV30, the J gene TRBJ2-7; perhaps TRBD2 as D (6 bases). The CDR3 runs to 14 residues. CDR1 and CDR2 (germline): GTSNPN, SVGIG (reference sequence). The V and J ends lost 0 bases and 3 bases respectively, with 12 bases between them. Written as DNA, the CDR3 is TGTGCCTGGAGTGTATCGACGGGAGACTACGAGCAGTACTTC. Translation: CAWSVSTGDYEQYF.

V usage is TRBV10-1 and J usage is TRBJ2-3; D is unresolved. This CDR3 region has 13 residues. The V end was cut by 4 bases, the J end by 5 bases, with 10 bases between. CDR1 and CDR2 from the germline V gene are WNHNN and SYGVQD (reference sequence). This CDR3 is CASSVHDRDTQYF. DNA of the CDR3: TGCGCCAGCAGTGTCCACGACCGAGATACGCAGTATTTT.

V is TRBV6-5 and J is TRBJ1-2; D uncertain. The length of the CDR3 is 15 residues. CDR1 MNHEY and CDR2 SVGAGI come from the germline V gene. Between the trimmed V and J ends, which lost 4 bases and 2 bases, there was a span of 14 bases. The CDR3: CASSSDSWKNYGYTF. In nucleotides, the CDR3 is TGTGCCAGCAGTTCCGACTCGTGGAAGAACTATGGCTACACCTTC.

This chain joins TRBV7-9 and TRBJ1-4; D possibly corresponds to TRBD1 (6 bases). The ends were cut back, 2 bases at V and 5 bases at J, with 15 bases in the middle. Per the germline V gene, CDR1 is SEHNR and CDR2 is FQNEAQ (reference sequence). This CDR3 has 16 amino acids. CDR3 nucleotide sequence: TGTGCCAGCAGCTTATCCCCTGGACAGCTAAATGAAAAACTGTTTTTT. It yields the protein CASSLSPGQLNEKLFF. The entire variable domain, with the rest obtained from reference TRBV7-9 and TRBJ1-4, is as follows: DTGVSQNPRHKITKRGQNVTFRCDPISEHNRLYWYRQTLGQGPEFLTYFQNEAQLEKSRLLSDRFSAERPKGSFSTLEIQRTEQGDSAMYLCASSLSPGQLNEKLFFGSGTQLSVL.

A single count supports this clone. The V and J genes are TRBV18 and TRBJ1-2; the D is unclear. The CDR3 sequence is 14 residues long. Trimming took 0 bases from V and 3 from J, leaving 8 bases between them. Germline loops: CDR1 KGHSH, CDR2 LQKENI. The CDR3 sequence is CASSPPYFDYGYTF. The CDR3 DNA sequence: TGTGCCAGCTCACCACCATACTTCGACTATGGCTACACCTTC.

The chain uses TRBV19 and TRBJ2-7; D unresolved. V dropped 5 bases and J dropped 0 bases, with 11 bases sitting between them. In germline, CDR1 is LNHDA, CDR2 SQIVND (reference sequence). This CDR3 has 14 amino acids. The CDR3 bases are TGTGCCAGTAGTGAGAGCGCTCGCTCCTACGAGCAGTACTTC. It yields the protein CASSESARSYEQYF.

The chain joins TRBV7-9 to TRBJ2-5; D may be TRBD2 (5 bases). Trimming pared 4 bases from V and 1 base from J, leaving 13 bases between. Germline CDR1 reads SEHNR; CDR2 reads FQNEAQ (reference sequence). This CDR3 region has 15 residues. The DNA for the CDR3 is TGTGCCAGCAGCTGGGCCAGAAGCGGCCAAGAGACCCAGTACTTC. The encoded protein is CASSWARSGQETQYF.

The chain uses TRBV6-6 and TRBJ1-1; 7 nucleotides line up with TRBD1. Germline values: CDR1 MNHNY, CDR2 SVGAGI (reference sequence). The CDR3 is 14 amino acids. V lost 6 bases to trimming and J lost 2 bases; unmatched junction nucleotides: 6. The CDR3 here is CASSRGAVNTEAFF. DNA for the CDR3: TGTGCCAGCAGCAGGGGGGCAGTCAACACTGAAGCTTTCTTT.

The chain links TRBV29-1 to TRBJ2-5; TRBD1 matches at 8 bases. The CDR3 spans 15 residues. The trim removed 7 bases at V and 4 bases at J, leaving 14 bases unmatched. The germline V gene has CDR1 SQVTM and CDR2 ANQGSEA. The CDR3 here is CSARTGSSKRETQYF. For the CDR3, the DNA is TGCAGCGCCCGGACAGGGTCCAGCAAGAGAGAGACCCAGTACTTC. The complete variable domain, with remaining parts taken from reference TRBV29-1 and TRBJ2-5, reads SAVISQKPSRDICQRGTSLTIQCQVDSQVTMMFWYRQQPGQSLTLIATANQGSEATYESGFVIDKFPISRPNLTFSTLTVSNMSPEDSSIYLCSARTGSSKRETQYFGPGTRLLVL.

The V gene is TRBV9, the J gene TRBJ2-7, with 7 bases matching TRBD1. Unmatched junction bases numbered 9, after V lost 2 bases and J lost 4 bases. The CDR3 sequence is 15 residues long. The germline V gene has CDR1 SGDLS and CDR2 YYNGEE. The CDR3 here is CASSVAAGGVYEQYF. The CDR3 DNA reads as TGTGCCAGCAGCGTGGCCGCAGGGGGTGTTTACGAGCAGTACTTC.